The 23 T cell receptor beta chains presented below share a single source sample, sequenced in a study of blood T cell repertoires in COVID-19. Libraries were prepared by immunoSEQ multiplex PCR; TCRdb keeps only in-frame clonotypes and omits some of them. The data contain tens of thousands of clones, 82% of them singletons. Sample: peripheral blood. The receptors originated from a human donor with acute or convalescent COVID-19. The donor label of this sample is uncertain.

The rearrangement joins TRBV30 to TRBJ1-1; D gene ambiguous. V was cut by 0 bases and J by 3 bases, with 11 bases left in between. Germline assignment: CDR1 GTSNPN and CDR2 SVGIG (reference sequence). The CDR3 is 14 amino acids. CDR3 DNA sequence: TGTGCCTGGAGTGTCAGAGAGGGTTACACTGAAGCTTTCTTT. Its protein product is CAWSVREGYTEAFF.

The chain uses TRBV7-3 and TRBJ1-6; the match to TRBD1 covers 9 bases. This CDR3 comprises 15 residues. V dropped 5 bases and J dropped 7; count of bases not matched to a gene: 6. The V gene's germline CDR1 is SGHTA and CDR2 FQGTGA. In DNA, the CDR3 is TGTGCCAGCAGCGTGGGACAGGGAACGAATTCACCCCTCCACTTT. Protein: CASSVGQGTNSPLHF. The full variable domain, rest sourced from reference TRBV7-3 and TRBJ1-6, is GAGVSQTPSNKVTEKGKYVELRCDPISGHTALYWYRQSLGQGPEFLIYFQGTGAADDSGLPNDRFFAVRPEGSVSTLKIQRTERGDSAVYLCASSVGQGTNSPLHFGNGTRLTVT.

The chain couples TRBV10-3 to TRBJ2-1; D may be TRBD2 (6 bases). The germline V and J ends were trimmed by 7 bases and 5 bases, with 15 bases remaining between them. The CDR3 length is 14 residues. Looked up from germline, CDR1 is ENHRY and CDR2 is SYGVKD. CDR3 in amino acids: CAIKEGGVNNEQFF. For the CDR3, the DNA is TGTGCCATCAAGGAGGGTGGGGTAAACAATGAGCAGTTCTTC.

This clone was recorded a few times. CDR3 DNA: TGCGCCAGCAGCCAAGGGCCCCCACGATCCTCTGGAAACACCATATATTTT. It specifies CASSQGPPRSSGNTIYF. The genes are TRBV4-3 and TRBJ1-3; D remains unclear. With 1 base removed from V and 0 bases from J, the gap between germline ends came to 13 bases. The CDR3 totals 17 residues. CDR1 and CDR2 (germline): LGHNA, YSLEER.

The chain employs TRBV19 and TRBJ2-3; D is undetermined. Germline V gene data show CDR1 as LNHDA and CDR2 as SQIVND (reference sequence). CDR3 length equals 12 residues. V was trimmed by 5 bases and J by 6 bases, leaving 9 bases between them. CDR3 region: CASSPSPDTQYF. CDR3 DNA sequence: TGTGCCAGTAGTCCCTCCCCGGATACGCAGTATTTT. The full variable domain, with the rest looked up from reference TRBV19 and TRBJ2-3, is DGGITQSPKYLFRKEGQNVTLSCEQNLNHDAMYWYRQDPGQGLRLIYYSQIVNDFQKGDIAEGYSVSREKKESFPLTVTSAQKNPTAFYLCASSPSPDTQYFGPGTRLTVL.

The V and J genes are TRBV18 and TRBJ2-6; 9 bases match TRBD1. With V trimmed by 4 bases and J by 2 bases, 27 bases remained unmatched. This CDR3 has 24 amino acids. CDR1 is KGHSH, CDR2 LQKENI, per germline. Written as DNA, the CDR3 is TGTGCCAGCTCACTCTTAACGATCGCCGGGTCTCTGGGGGACAGGGCTGCTGGGGCCAACGTCCTGACTTTC. Its translation: CASSLLTIAGSLGDRAAGANVLTF.

The chain carries TRBV11-2 and TRBJ2-5, with 10 bases fitting TRBD1. The CDR3 runs to 15 residues. The germline gives CDR1 SGHAT, CDR2 FQNNGV. V shed 3 bases, J shed 3 bases, and the junction held 4 bases outside the gene matches. CDR3 nucleotides: TGTGCCAGCAGCTTGGGACAGGGGCTGGAAGAGACCCAGTACTTC. It specifies CASSLGQGLEETQYF.

The rearrangement uses TRBV24-1 and TRBJ2-5; 8 bases are shared with TRBD2. Germline trimming cut 4 bases from V and 5 bases from J; bases unmatched to any gene: 8. The CDR3 length is 15 residues. Germline V gene data show CDR1 as KGHDR and CDR2 as SFDVKD. CDR3 loop: CATSEGSGVRETQYF. Here the CDR3 DNA reads TGTGCCACCAGTGAGGGTAGCGGGGTCCGGGAGACCCAGTACTTC.

The chain links TRBV19 to TRBJ2-2; D is uncertain. The CDR3 spans 14 residues. Trimming pared 0 bases from V and 2 bases from J, leaving 4 bases between. Germline values: CDR1 LNHDA, CDR2 SQIVND (reference sequence). CDR3 bases: TGTGCCAGTAGTATAGATCCTAACACCGGGGAGCTGTTTTTT. It codes for CASSIDPNTGELFF.

This clone showed up just once. The chain employs TRBV5-8 and TRBJ2-1; 9 bases fit TRBD1. The CDR3 has 16 residues. With V trimmed by 1 base and J by 1 base, 3 bases remained unmatched. Germline V lookup: CDR1 SGHTS, CDR2 YDEGEE. The CDR3 region is CASSLTGGGSYNEQFF. CDR3 nucleotides: TGTGCCAGCAGCTTGACAGGGGGCGGATCCTACAATGAGCAGTTCTTC. The full variable domain, in which reference TRBV5-8 and TRBJ2-1 provide the parts outside the CDR3, is EAGVTQSPTHLIKTRGQQATLRCSPISGHTSVYWYQQALGLGLQFLLWYDEGEERNRGNFPPRFSGRQFPNYSSELNVNALELEDSALYLCASSLTGGGSYNEQFFGPGTRLTVL.

This chain uses TRBV11-2 with TRBJ1-6; D gene unclear. Germline loops: CDR1 SGHAT, CDR2 FQNNGV. This CDR3 region has 14 residues. Trimming stripped 1 base from V and 7 bases from J, with 8 bases between. The CDR3 DNA reads as TGTGCCAGCAGCTTAGTTGCAGGAAATTCACCCCTCCACTTT. Translation gives CASSLVAGNSPLHF.

The V call is TRBV5-4, the J call TRBJ1-2, with 7 bases fitting TRBD1. Unmatched junction bases numbered 1, after V lost 0 bases and J lost 5 bases. CDR3 length equals 13 residues. From germline, CDR1 is SGHNT and CDR2 YYREEE (reference sequence). CDR3 coding DNA: TGTGCCAGCAGCTTGGACAGGGGTTATGGCTACACCTTC. Amino acid sequence: CASSLDRGYGYTF.

The rearrangement uses TRBV4-2 and TRBJ1-2; TRBD1 agrees at 7 bases. The CDR3 sequence is 15 residues long. Germline V gives CDR1 LGHNA, CDR2 YNFKEQ. Trimming took 1 base from V and 3 from J; bases not matched to a gene: 5. CDR3 bases: TGTGCCAGCAGCCAAGTCGGAGGGGGCGACTATGGCTACACCTTC. Amino acid sequence: CASSQVGGGDYGYTF.

This sequence joins TRBV7-6 and TRBJ1-2, with a weak D call TRBD1 (6 bases). With 5 bases removed from V and 0 bases from J, the gap between germline ends came to 10 bases. The CDR3 is 14 amino acids. CDR1 and CDR2 from the germline V gene are SGHVS and FNYEAQ. The CDR3: CASSPDSSNYGYTF. The CDR3 DNA sequence: TGTGCCAGCAGCCCGGACAGCTCTAACTATGGCTACACCTTC.

The chain uses TRBV7-9 and TRBJ1-1, with D perhaps TRBD1 (5 bases). The CDR3 loop spans 15 amino acids. Germline assignment: CDR1 SEHNR and CDR2 FQNEAQ (reference sequence). Trimming left V 1 base short and J 5 bases short, with 14 bases between. The CDR3 bases are TGTGCCAGCAGCTTAGTCCCGGGACTGGAAACTGAAGCTTTCTTT. This encodes CASSLVPGLETEAFF.

V usage is TRBV20-1 and J usage is TRBJ2-3, with unresolved D. This CDR3 contains 14 residues. Looked up from germline, CDR1 is DFQATT and CDR2 is SNEGSKA (reference sequence). Deletions cut 3 bases from V and 2 bases from J, with 12 bases between. The CDR3 region is CSASDMFPTDTQYF. The CDR3 bases are TGCAGTGCTAGTGACATGTTCCCCACAGATACGCAGTATTTT.

The chain is built from TRBV11-3 and TRBJ2-5, with 14 bases fitting TRBD2. Germline CDR1 and CDR2: SGHNT and YENEEA. The CDR3 has 14 residues. V lost 5 bases and J lost 5; bases outside the gene matches: 1. The CDR3 DNA reads as TGTGCCAGCAGCCGACTAGCGGGAGGGGAGACCCAGTACTTC. Translated, it gives CASSRLAGGETQYF.

This chain connects TRBV5-1 to TRBJ1-2; TRBD1 matches at 7 bases. Trimming cost V 2 bases and J 4 bases; bases outside gene matches: 5. Germline assignment: CDR1 SGHRS and CDR2 YFSETQ. This CDR3 comprises 14 residues. In DNA form, the CDR3 reads TGCGCCAGCAGCTTAACAGGGGTGATCTATGGCTACACCTTC. Translated: CASSLTGVIYGYTF. Full variable domain (rest looked up from reference TRBV5-1 and TRBJ1-2): KAGVTQTPRYLIKTRGQQVTLSCSPISGHRSVSWYQQTPGQGLQFLFEYFSETQRNKGNFPGRFSGRQFSNSRSEMNVSTLELGDSALYLCASSLTGVIYGYTFGSGTRLTVV.

In DNA, the CDR3 is TGTGCCAGTAGTATGGGGGGAGTGTTCACTGAAGCTTTCTTT. It specifies CASSMGGVFTEAFF. The chain links TRBV19 to TRBJ1-1; the D gene is possibly TRBD1 (5 bases). Germline CDR1 is LNHDA and CDR2 is SQIVND (reference sequence). CDR3 size: 14 residues. Between the trimmed V and J ends, which lost 3 bases and 4 bases, there was a span of 12 bases. Supplemented by reference TRBV19 and TRBJ1-1, the full variable domain reads DGGITQSPKYLFRKEGQNVTLSCEQNLNHDAMYWYRQDPGQGLRLIYYSQIVNDFQKGDIAEGYSVSREKKESFPLTVTSAQKNPTAFYLCASSMGGVFTEAFFGQGTRLTVV.

The rearrangement joins TRBV12-5 to TRBJ1-1, with 7 positions matching TRBD1. The CDR3 consists of 13 residues. V lost 3 bases, J lost 5 bases, and 3 bases stayed unmatched. CDR1 is LGHNT and CDR2 is FRNRAP in the germline V gene. The CDR3, as DNA: TGTGCTAGTGGTTTCGCAGGGGGAACTGAAGCTTTCTTT. Translation: CASGFAGGTEAFF. The full variable domain, completed using reference TRBV12-5 and TRBJ1-1, is DARVTQTPRHKVTEMGQEVTMRCQPILGHNTVFWYRQTMMQGLELLAYFRNRAPLDDSGMPKDRFSAEMPDATLATLKIQPSEPRDSAVYFCASGFAGGTEAFFGQGTRLTVV.

The chain combines TRBV27 with TRBJ1-4; D gene uncertain. Germline values: CDR1 MNHEY, CDR2 SMNVEV (reference sequence). This CDR3 has 13 residues. V was cut by 6 bases and J by 0 bases, with 5 bases left in between. The CDR3 protein is CASSTATNEKLFF. The DNA for the CDR3 is TGTGCCAGCAGCACTGCAACTAATGAAAAACTGTTTTTT.

V usage is TRBV11-3 and J usage is TRBJ1-2, with no clear D. The CDR3 extends over 12 amino acids. Germline V gives CDR1 SGHNT, CDR2 YENEEA. V lost 2 bases and J lost 13, with 14 bases in between. DNA of the CDR3: TGTGCCAGCAGCTTACTCCCACCGGCGGTCACCTTC. Its protein product is CASSLLPPAVTF.

The CDR3 sequence: CASRVERGGGEQYF. The CDR3 region has the DNA TGTGCCAGCAGAGTTGAGCGGGGCGGCGGCGAGCAGTACTTC. The chain carries TRBV2 and TRBJ2-7, with TRBD2 matching over 7 bases. Germline V gene data show CDR1 as SNHLY and CDR2 as FYNNEI. The CDR3 length is 14 residues. Trimming cost V 6 bases and J 6 bases; bases outside gene matches: 11.